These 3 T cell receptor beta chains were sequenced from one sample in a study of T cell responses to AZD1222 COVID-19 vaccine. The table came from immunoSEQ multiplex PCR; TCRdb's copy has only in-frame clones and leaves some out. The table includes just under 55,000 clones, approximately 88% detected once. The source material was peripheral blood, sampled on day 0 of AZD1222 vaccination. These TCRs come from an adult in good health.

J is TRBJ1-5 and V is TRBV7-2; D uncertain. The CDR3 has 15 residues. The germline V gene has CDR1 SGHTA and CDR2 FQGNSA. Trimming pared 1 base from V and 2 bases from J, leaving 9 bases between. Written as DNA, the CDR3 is TGTGCCAGCAGCTTAGTTAACATGGGCAATCAGCCCCAGCATTTT. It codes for CASSLVNMGNQPQHF.

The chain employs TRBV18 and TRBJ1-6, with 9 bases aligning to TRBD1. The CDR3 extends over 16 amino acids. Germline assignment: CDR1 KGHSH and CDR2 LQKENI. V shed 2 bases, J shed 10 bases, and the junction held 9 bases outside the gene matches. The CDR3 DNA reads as TGTGCCAGCTCACCATCTACTACAGGGGGCGGATCACCCCTCCACTTT. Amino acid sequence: CASSPSTTGGGSPLHF.

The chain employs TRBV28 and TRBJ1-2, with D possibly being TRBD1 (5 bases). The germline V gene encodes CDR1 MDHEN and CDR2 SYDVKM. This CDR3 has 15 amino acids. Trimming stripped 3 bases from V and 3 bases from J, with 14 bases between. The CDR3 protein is CASSFGTARDYGYTF. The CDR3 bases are TGTGCCAGCAGTTTCGGGACCGCGCGGGACTATGGCTACACCTTC.